The T cell receptor beta chain under discussion was sequenced for a study of blood T cell repertoires in COVID-19. The cohort comprised adults aged about 18 to 100 years residing in approximately 25 US areas. Study processing details: The authors estimated nucleated cell counts from reference gene primer amplification. Profiled with immunoSEQ multiplex PCR; TCRdb holds only in-frame clones, not every one. That table gives V, J and clone size, and the DNA gave D and trimming. The table has more than 200,000 clones, around 92% seen once. The germline gives CDR1 MNHEY, CDR2 SMNVEV (reference sequence). Losses at the gene ends were 5 bases for V and 6 bases for J; bases not matched to a gene: 9. This CDR3 comprises 14 residues.

The sample comprised PBMCs or T cells enriched from blood (not recorded which). This chain uses TRBV27 with TRBJ2-7; TRBD1 aligns across 8 bases. The source of this sequence is a young woman with acute COVID-19. The CDR3 region is CASSPGTGRGEQYF. The CDR3 region has the DNA TGTGCCAGCAGTCCCGGGACAGGAAGGGGCGAGCAGTACTTC.